A single sample is the source of the 7 T cell receptor beta chains below, sequenced in a study of blood T cells in healthy people across ages. Sample-barcoded 5' priming and a J-beta primer mix drove a second PCR of about 7 to 12 cycles. TCRdb reanalysed the 5' RACE reads using MiXCR and keeps one entry per CDR3 protein. The sample has 1 million or so distinct CDR3 sequences; almost 25% are singletons. The sample was also reused in another study, on T cells of mothers and their children.

The specimen was blood. The receptors stem from a girl aged 2-10 years in good health.

The chain combines TRBV11-2 with TRBJ2-5; D call uncertain. The end of the DNA aligns better with TRBJ2-7, so the J call may be wrong. The V gene's germline CDR1 is SGHAT and CDR2 FQNNGV. The CDR3 runs 16 residues. CDR3 sequence (DNA): TGTGCCAGCAGCTTTATTGAAGATGGACGCTTCTACGAGCAGTACTTC. As protein: CASSFIEDGRFYEQYF.

The J gene is TRBJ2-7, the V gene TRBV29-1, with 8 bases aligning to TRBD1. CDR3 length equals 12 residues. The V segment lost 4 bases and the J segment 5 bases; nucleotides outside the gene matches: 4. Per germline, CDR1 SQVTM and CDR2 ANQGSEA. CDR3 sequence: CSVGTGGNEQYF. The CDR3 DNA is TGCAGCGTTGGAACAGGGGGTAACGAGCAGTACTTC.

Turning to this clonotype: Its ends do not fully match the called genes, so a read error is possible. The chain has TRBV4-1 and TRBJ2-6; 7 bases align to TRBD1. This CDR3 has 17 amino acids. Germline CDR1 is MGHRA and CDR2 is YSYEKL. This CDR3 is CASSRNRGSDGANALTF. The CDR3 nucleotides read TGCGCCAGCAGCCGAAACAGGGGATCGGATGGGGCCAACGCCCTGACTTTC.

The chain joins TRBV29-1 to TRBJ2-5; TRBD1 or TRBD2 may be the D gene (6 bases each). Germline CDR1 is SQVTM and CDR2 is ANQGSEA. The CDR3 totals 13 residues. V was clipped by 6 bases and J by 5 bases, with 16 bases between them. CDR3 sequence reads: CSVYLGGMETQYF. CDR3 sequence (DNA): TGCAGCGTCTATTTAGGGGGGATGGAGACCCAGTACTTC.

The V and J genes are TRBV20-1 and TRBJ2-3; either TRBD1 or TRBD2 may supply D (7 bases each). Trimming left V 1 base short and J 4 bases short, with 18 bases between. The CDR3 is 16 residues long. Per the germline V gene, CDR1 is DFQATT and CDR2 is SNEGSKA (reference sequence). The CDR3 loop is CSARGGGGAPPDTQYF. The CDR3 DNA sequence: TGCAGTGCTAGAGGGGGAGGGGGCGCCCCGCCAGATACGCAGTATTTT.

The chain carries TRBV20-1 and TRBJ2-3, with TRBD1 identical over 8 bases. Germline CDR1 reads DFQATT; CDR2 reads SNEGSKA (reference sequence). V shed 4 bases and J 8 bases; nucleotides not matched to a gene: 11. CDR3 length: 14 amino acids. The CDR3 here is CSATSGQVTATQYF. The CDR3 DNA reads as TGCAGTGCTACCTCGGGACAGGTAACGGCTACGCAGTATTTT.

The CDR3 nucleotides read TGTGCCAGCAGTGAGTTTGGGGGCGAGCAGTACTTC. Amino acid sequence: CASSEFGGEQYF. V is TRBV25-1 and J is TRBJ2-7; D possibly uses TRBD1 or TRBD2 (5 bases each). Between the trimmed V and J ends, which lost 3 bases and 6 bases, there was a span of 9 bases. The CDR3 is made up of 12 amino acids. From germline, CDR1 is MGHDK and CDR2 SYGVNS.